This T cell receptor beta chain stems from a study of cytomegalovirus exposure and HLA in healthy donors. This CDR3 has 19 residues. The V end lost 3 bases, the J end lost 7 bases, and 27 bases lay between the germline ends. Germline V gene lookup returns CDR1 MDHEN and CDR2 SYDVKM. Concerning this clone: As yet, its antigen is unknown.

General study points: Later work associated roughly 17,000 TCR beta sequences with HLA alleles at 0.05 false discovery rate. Earlier analysis yielded a pattern in which most TCR beta V segments were productive about 87% or about 30% of the time. Later on, a genetic analysis was performed. It linked a missense variant in DCLRE1C with V- and J-gene trimming of TCR beta. The study put some 150 TCR beta chains on its list as cytomegalovirus-associated.

Primers for the PCR totalled 60 Vbeta and 13 Jbeta. Repertoires were generated with immunoSEQ multiplex PCR, while TCRdb's copy carries only in-frame clones and drops some. The sample has 100,000 to 150,000 clones, around 79% seen once. Material for sequencing was PBMCs. The receptor was isolated from a woman between 40 and 55 years old in good health and CMV-seronegative. The chain carries TRBV28 and TRBJ2-2; tentative D call: TRBD2 (9 bases). The CDR3 DNA sequence: TGTGCCAGCAGTTTTTGGACAGGGCGGGAGGGCCGTAAAGGCGGGGAGCTGTTTTTT. It codes for CASSFWTGREGRKGGELFF. The full variable domain, completed using reference TRBV28 and TRBJ2-2, is DVKVTQSSRYLVKRTGEKVFLECVQDMDHENMFWYRQDPGLGLRLIYFSYDVKMKEKGDIPEGYSVSREKKERFSLILESASTNQTSMYLCASSFWTGREGRKGGELFFGEGSRLTVL.